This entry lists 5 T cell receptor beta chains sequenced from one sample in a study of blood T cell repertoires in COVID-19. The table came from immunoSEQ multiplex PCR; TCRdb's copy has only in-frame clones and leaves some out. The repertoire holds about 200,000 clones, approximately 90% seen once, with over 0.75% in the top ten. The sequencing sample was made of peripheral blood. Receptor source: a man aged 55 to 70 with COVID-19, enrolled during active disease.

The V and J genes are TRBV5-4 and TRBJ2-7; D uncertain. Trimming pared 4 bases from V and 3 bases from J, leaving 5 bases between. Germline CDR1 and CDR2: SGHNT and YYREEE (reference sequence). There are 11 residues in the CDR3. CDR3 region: CASSPSYEQYF. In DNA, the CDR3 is TGTGCCAGCAGCCCCAGCTACGAGCAGTACTTC.

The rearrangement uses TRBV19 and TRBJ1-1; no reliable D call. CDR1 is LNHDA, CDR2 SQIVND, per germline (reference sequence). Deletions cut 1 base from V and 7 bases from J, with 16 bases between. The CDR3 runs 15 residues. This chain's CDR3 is CASSIGLTTRGEAFF. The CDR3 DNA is TGTGCCAGTAGTATAGGCCTTACCACCCGAGGTGAAGCTTTCTTT.

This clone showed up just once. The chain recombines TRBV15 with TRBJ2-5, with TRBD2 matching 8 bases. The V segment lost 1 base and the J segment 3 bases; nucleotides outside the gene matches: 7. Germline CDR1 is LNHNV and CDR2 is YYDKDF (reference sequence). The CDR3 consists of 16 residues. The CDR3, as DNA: TGTGCCACCAGCAGAGTGGCGGGGGGTTATAAAGAGACCCAGTACTTC. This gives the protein CATSRVAGGYKETQYF.

Written as DNA, the CDR3 is TGTGCCAGCTCACCGATCCGGGACACCAAAAGGACAGATACGCAGTATTTT. It is translated as CASSPIRDTKRTDTQYF. The J gene is TRBJ2-3, the V gene TRBV18, with D perhaps matching TRBD1 (6 bases). The CDR3 loop spans 17 amino acids. The germline V gene has CDR1 KGHSH and CDR2 LQKENI. The ends were cut back, 3 bases at V and 3 bases at J, with 19 bases in the middle.

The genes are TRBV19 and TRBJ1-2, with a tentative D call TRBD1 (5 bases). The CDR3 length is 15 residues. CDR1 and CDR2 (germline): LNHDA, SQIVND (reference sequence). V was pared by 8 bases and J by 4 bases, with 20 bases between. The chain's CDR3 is CASESLGQLSYGYTF. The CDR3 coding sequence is TGTGCCAGTGAGAGTTTGGGGCAGCTATCCTATGGCTACACCTTC.